The 27 T cell receptor beta chains below all came from one sample that was sequenced in a study of CD8 T cells in Susac syndrome. An amount of RNA that ranged from roughly 0.5 to 1 ug was reverse transcribed with random hexamers. From the immunoSEQ multiplex PCR reads, TCRdb called clonotypes with MiXCR, one entry per CDR3 protein. The sample gives some 110,000 distinct CDR3 sequences, around 96% of which show up once; over 0.065% is in the top ten. What was sequenced was CD4+ T cells from PBMCs. The receptor source for this set is a human donor in good health.

The chain carries TRBV5-4 and TRBJ2-1, with TRBD2 matching 10 bases. This CDR3 has 14 amino acids. V was pared by 4 bases and J by 5 bases, with 3 bases of the junction left unmatched. CDR1 is SGHNT and CDR2 is YYREEE in the germline V gene (reference sequence). CDR3 residues: CASSPAGGDNEQFF. CDR3 nucleotides: TGTGCCAGCAGCCCAGCGGGAGGGGACAATGAGCAGTTCTTC. The variable domain in full, completed from reference TRBV5-4 and TRBJ2-1, reads ETGVTQSPTHLIKTRGQQVTLRCSSQSGHNTVSWYQQALGQGPQFIFQYYREEENGRGNFPPRFSGLQFPNYSSELNVNALELDDSALYLCASSPAGGDNEQFFGPGTRLTVL.

V usage is TRBV5-6 and J usage is TRBJ1-5, with a weak D call TRBD1 (6 bases). V gave up 0 bases and J gave up 3 bases, with 10 bases separating them. Germline values: CDR1 SGHDT, CDR2 YYEEEE. This CDR3 spans 15 amino acids. CDR3: CASSLGQVDNQPQHF. The CDR3 nucleotides are TGTGCCAGCAGCTTGGGACAGGTTGACAATCAGCCCCAGCATTTT. The full variable domain, with the rest looked up from reference TRBV5-6 and TRBJ1-5, is DAGVTQSPTHLIKTRGQQVTLRCSPKSGHDTVSWYQQALGQGPQFIFQYYEEEERQRGNFPDRFSGHQFPNYSSELNVNALLLGDSALYLCASSLGQVDNQPQHFGDGTRLSIL.

The CDR3 sequence: CASSGQGAEYGYTF. In DNA form, the CDR3 reads TGCGCCAGCAGCGGACAGGGGGCTGAGTATGGCTACACCTTC. The chain carries TRBV5-1 and TRBJ1-2; the match to TRBD1 covers 11 bases. The CDR3 is 14 amino acids. V gave up 4 bases and J gave up 5 bases; unmatched junction bases: 4. Germline CDR1 is SGHRS and CDR2 is YFSETQ.

This chain links TRBV7-9 with TRBJ2-1; D call uncertain. V lost 4 bases and J lost 12, with 13 bases in between. The CDR3 extends over 12 amino acids. CDR1 SEHNR and CDR2 FQNEAQ come from the germline V gene (reference sequence). In nucleotides, the CDR3 is TGTGCCAGCAGCTCCCCCCTAGGTGTGCAGTTCTTC. Residues: CASSSPLGVQFF.

With regard to this clonotype: Sequence at one end of the junction differs from germline and may be a read error. The chain carries TRBV5-1 and TRBJ2-7; 10 positions agree with TRBD2. The CDR3 covers 16 residues. Germline assignment: CDR1 SGHRS and CDR2 YFSETQ. In DNA form, the CDR3 reads TGCGCCAGCGGCTTGGGTCATAGCGGGAGGATCGACGAGCAGTACTTC. Translating it yields CASGLGHSGRIDEQYF.

V usage is TRBV4-3 and J usage is TRBJ2-1; D unresolved. From germline, CDR1 is LGHNA and CDR2 YSLEER. Deletions cut 1 base from V and 7 bases from J, with 8 bases between. This CDR3 comprises 13 residues. The CDR3 loop is CASSQARRNEQFF. CDR3 coding DNA: TGCGCCAGCAGCCAAGCCAGAAGGAATGAGCAGTTCTTC.

This chain uses TRBV23-1 with TRBJ2-7; D gene unclear. TRBV23-1 qualifies as an ORF whose function is uncertain. With 7 bases removed from V and 3 bases from J, the gap between germline ends came to 7 bases. The CDR3 runs to 11 residues. CDR3 coding DNA: TGCGCCAGCACGTCTGGCTACGAGCAGTACTTC. This gives the protein CASTSGYEQYF.

The chain joins TRBV19 to TRBJ2-2, with D possibly being TRBD1 (5 bases). The length of the CDR3 is 15 residues. The germline V gene has CDR1 LNHDA and CDR2 SQIVND (reference sequence). Trimming took 3 bases from V and 5 from J, leaving 13 bases between them. The CDR3 nucleotides read TGTGCCAGTAGTATTGTCAGGGTGCGAACCGGGGAGCTGTTTTTT. Encoded protein: CASSIVRVRTGELFF.

This chain links TRBV6-6 with TRBJ2-5; TRBD1 is a possible D gene (6 bases). Germline CDR1 MNHNY, CDR2 SVGAGI (reference sequence). The V end was cut by 6 bases, the J end by 5 bases, with 16 bases between. The CDR3 runs 14 residues. CDR3 protein: CASSRVGGGETQYF. The CDR3 bases are TGTGCCAGCAGCCGCGTAGGGGGTGGGGAGACCCAGTACTTC.

The CDR3 DNA follows: TGCAGTGCTAGAGCTTTGAATCAGGGGCTAGCGGGAGGTAATGAGCAGTTCTTC. It codes for CSARALNQGLAGGNEQFF. The rearrangement links TRBV20-1 to TRBJ2-1; 11 bases are a match to TRBD2. The CDR3 runs 18 residues. Germline-derived CDR1 and CDR2 are DFQATT and SNEGSKA (reference sequence). V gave up 1 base and J gave up 7 bases; unmatched junction bases: 15.

The rearrangement joins TRBV6-1 to TRBJ2-2, with 7 bases identical to TRBD2. Looked up from germline, CDR1 is MNHNS and CDR2 is SASEGT. The CDR3 contains 16 residues. The V and J ends lost 6 bases and 1 base, in that order; junction bases with no gene match: 8. The CDR3 protein is CASRTWGRGNTGELFF. Written as DNA, the CDR3 is TGTGCCAGCAGGACTTGGGGGAGGGGGAACACCGGGGAGCTGTTTTTT.

The V gene is TRBV25-1, the J gene TRBJ2-7; a weak D match, TRBD2 (6 bases). Deletions cut 9 bases from V and 5 bases from J, with 14 bases between. Germline loops: CDR1 MGHDK, CDR2 SYGVNS. The CDR3 totals 12 residues. DNA for the CDR3: TGTGCCAGTATGGGGGGTGGCCACGAGCAGTACTTC. Translated: CASMGGGHEQYF.

The chain is built from TRBV20-1 and TRBJ2-1; the match to TRBD2 covers 12 bases. From germline, CDR1 is DFQATT and CDR2 SNEGSKA (reference sequence). The CDR3 length is 15 residues. CDR3 amino acids: CSTNPLAGGWNEQFF. As DNA, the CDR3 is TGCAGCACCAATCCTCTAGCGGGAGGGTGGAATGAGCAGTTCTTC.

V and J are TRBV20-1 and TRBJ2-3; 8 bases agree with TRBD2. Germline assignment: CDR1 DFQATT and CDR2 SNEGSKA (reference sequence). CDR3 length equals 14 residues. The V and J ends lost 0 bases and 5 bases, in that order; junction bases with no gene match: 4. CDR3 DNA sequence: TGCAGTGCTAGAGATGGGCTAGCGGGAGATACGCAGTATTTT. Its protein product is CSARDGLAGDTQYF.

The chain carries TRBV5-1 and TRBJ1-1, with no clear D. CDR1 is SGHRS, CDR2 YFSETQ, per germline. This CDR3 has 15 residues. V lost 3 bases to trimming and J lost 1 base, with 13 bases between them. CDR3 residues: CASSSHSPGNTEAFF. CDR3 nucleotide sequence: TGCGCCAGCAGCTCCCACAGCCCAGGGAACACTGAAGCTTTCTTT.

V and J are TRBV2 and TRBJ2-5; D remains ambiguous. This CDR3 region has 13 residues. V lost 7 bases and J 4 bases, leaving 13 bases between the germline ends. Germline V gene lookup returns CDR1 SNHLY and CDR2 FYNNEI. The CDR3 coding sequence is TGTGCCAGCACCCCCGGCGTCTCAGAGACCCAGTACTTC. Protein: CASTPGVSETQYF. The full variable domain, rest sourced from reference TRBV2 and TRBJ2-5, is EPEVTQTPSHQVTQMGQEVILRCVPISNHLYFYWYRQILGQKVEFLVSFYNNEISEKSEIFDDQFSVERPDGSNFTLKIRSTKLEDSAMYFCASTPGVSETQYFGPGTRLLVL.

This clonotype was counted once. The V call is TRBV4-3, the J call TRBJ2-6; D ambiguous. CDR1 is LGHNA and CDR2 is YSLEER in the germline V gene. The CDR3 is 14 residues long. With 0 bases removed from V and 12 bases from J, the gap between germline ends came to 12 bases. CDR3 coding DNA: TGCGCCAGCAGCCAAGATTTGGGGAAGGCCGTCCTGACTTTC. The encoded protein is CASSQDLGKAVLTF.

The V call is TRBV5-1, the J call TRBJ1-2; D remains unclear. The germline V gene has CDR1 SGHRS and CDR2 YFSETQ. V lost 4 bases and J lost 3, with 13 bases in between. This CDR3 contains 14 residues. The CDR3 sequence: CASSVGWEYYGYTF. As DNA, the CDR3 is TGCGCCAGCAGCGTGGGATGGGAGTACTATGGCTACACCTTC.

This clonotype was detected a few times. This chain links TRBV13 with TRBJ1-1; D unresolved. The CDR3 totals 12 residues. V gave up 8 bases and J gave up 4 bases, with 11 bases separating them. CDR1 and CDR2 from the germline V gene are PRHDT and FYEKMQ (reference sequence). CDR3 protein: CASLGVGTEAFF. CDR3 in DNA: TGTGCCAGCTTAGGTGTAGGCACTGAAGCTTTCTTT.

The CDR3 DNA reads TGTGCCAGCAGCTTAGCGGCGGGTCACATCACCGGGGAGCTGTTTTTT. Its protein is CASSLAAGHITGELFF. This chain links TRBV13 with TRBJ2-2; D is perhaps TRBD2 (5 bases). The CDR3 totals 16 residues. The V gene lost 1 base and the J gene lost 4 bases, with 13 bases spanning the gap. Germline V gene sequence: CDR1 PRHDT, CDR2 FYEKMQ (reference sequence). Full variable domain (outside the CDR3, taken from reference TRBV13 and TRBJ2-2): AAGVIQSPRHLIKEKRETATLKCYPIPRHDTVYWYQQGPGQDPQFLISFYEKMQSDKGSIPDRFSAQQFSDYHSELNMSSLELGDSALYFCASSLAAGHITGELFFGEGSRLTVL.

The chain combines TRBV29-1 with TRBJ2-5, with 8 positions matching TRBD2. This CDR3 has 15 amino acids. The germline gives CDR1 SQVTM, CDR2 ANQGSEA. V dropped 3 bases and J dropped 4; count of bases not matched to a gene: 10. The CDR3 protein is CSVDPGGGLGETQYF. In DNA form, the CDR3 reads TGCAGCGTTGACCCCGGCGGGGGGTTGGGAGAGACCCAGTACTTC.

The chain uses TRBV9 and TRBJ2-1, with unresolved D. There are 14 residues in the CDR3. CDR1 and CDR2 from the germline V gene are SGDLS and YYNGEE. Between the trimmed V and J ends, which lost 7 bases and 7 bases, there was a span of 18 bases. The CDR3 bases are TGTGCCAGCGGGATAACGGCAGAAATTAATGAGCAGTTCTTC. Residues: CASGITAEINEQFF.

The chain combines TRBV3-1 with TRBJ1-1, with 7 bases aligning to TRBD1. V shed 4 bases, J shed 0 bases, and the junction held 5 bases outside the gene matches. The CDR3 covers 15 residues. Germline CDR1 and CDR2: LGHDT and YNNKEL (reference sequence). CDR3 amino acids: CASSRGQLMNTEAFF. The CDR3 region has the DNA TGTGCCAGCAGCCGGGGACAGTTAATGAACACTGAAGCTTTCTTT.

This chain links TRBV20-1 with TRBJ2-1; TRBD2 aligns across 10 bases. CDR3 length: 15 residues. Trimming at V came to 5 bases and at J to 0 bases, leaving 4 bases not matched to a gene. CDR1 is DFQATT, CDR2 SNEGSKA, per germline (reference sequence). Written as DNA, the CDR3 is TGCAGTGCTCGGGGACTAGCGCCCTCCTACAATGAGCAGTTCTTC. It specifies CSARGLAPSYNEQFF.

The chain combines TRBV7-9 with TRBJ1-1, with 7 nucleotides matching TRBD1. The length of the CDR3 is 16 residues. In germline, CDR1 is SEHNR, CDR2 FQNEAQ (reference sequence). V lost 4 bases and J lost 0; bases outside the gene matches: 8. The CDR3: CASSSRQGLLNTEAFF. CDR3 coding DNA: TGTGCCAGCAGCTCAAGACAGGGACTATTGAACACTGAAGCTTTCTTT.

A single count supports this clonotype. The chain carries TRBV4-3 and TRBJ1-5; 7 bases are shared with TRBD1. V trimming: 0 bases; J trimming: 6 bases; junction bases outside the gene matches: 11. The CDR3 sequence is 17 residues long. From germline, CDR1 is LGHNA and CDR2 YSLEER. CDR3 loop: CASSQEKGAEDGQPQHF. The CDR3 nucleotides are TGCGCCAGCAGCCAAGAGAAGGGGGCAGAAGATGGTCAGCCCCAGCATTTT.

The chain combines TRBV6-2 or TRBV6-3 with TRBJ2-7, with D hard to call. This CDR3 has 11 amino acids. The V gene lost 3 bases and the J gene lost 8 bases, with 8 bases spanning the gap. Germline-derived CDR1 and CDR2 are MNHEY and SVGEGT. In DNA, the CDR3 is TGTGCCAGCAGTTATTTGAGCCAGCAGTACTTC. Translated, it gives CASSYLSQQYF.